This passage covers 32 T cell receptor beta chains from one sample sequenced in a study of identical twins. TCRdb reprocessed the 5' RACE reads with MiXCR, giving one entry per CDR3 protein. The sample has fewer than 900,000 distinct CDR3 sequences; 21% are singletons. The same sample was also studied in work on T cells expressing NK-cell markers.

Sequences were obtained from PBMCs. These receptors all come from a woman in her late teens or twenties in good health.

This clonotype showed up just a few times. The chain carries TRBV20-1 and TRBJ2-7; 7 positions match TRBD2. From germline, CDR1 is DFQATT and CDR2 SNEGSKA (reference sequence). V trimming: 2 bases; J trimming: 5 bases; junction bases outside the gene matches: 12. This CDR3 comprises 15 residues. Written as DNA, the CDR3 is TGCAGTGCTAGAAGGGAGGGGCGGGAGATGCACGAGCAGTACTTC. Amino acids: CSARREGREMHEQYF.

This rearrangement joins TRBV10-3 to TRBJ2-1; 11 nucleotides agree with TRBD2. The germline gives CDR1 ENHRY, CDR2 SYGVKD. V lost 5 bases and J lost 6; bases outside the gene matches: 6. The CDR3 length is 15 residues. The CDR3 DNA follows: TGTGCCATCAGTTCCGGGACTAGCGGATTCAATGAGCAGTTCTTC. Encoded protein: CAISSGTSGFNEQFF.

The CDR3 is CSAEWGATSEQFF. CDR3 DNA sequence: TGCAGTGCGGAGTGGGGGGCCACCAGTGAGCAGTTCTTC. V and J are TRBV20-1 and TRBJ2-1; the D gene could be TRBD1 or TRBD2 (6 bases each). The CDR3 spans 13 residues. CDR1 and CDR2 (germline): DFQATT, SNEGSKA (reference sequence). V was pared by 6 bases and J by 9 bases, with 18 bases between.

The V and J genes are TRBV20-1 and TRBJ2-1; D not resolved. The CDR3 is made up of 11 amino acids. Deletions cut 5 bases from V and 5 bases from J, with 7 bases between. Germline V lookup: CDR1 DFQATT, CDR2 SNEGSKA (reference sequence). For the CDR3, the DNA is TGCAGTGCTCCAACCCACAATGAGCAGTTCTTC. Protein: CSAPTHNEQFF.

The rearrangement uses TRBV11-2 and TRBJ2-1, with D unresolved. The CDR3 covers 14 residues. In germline, CDR1 is SGHAT, CDR2 FQNNGV. Trimming stripped 3 bases from V and 5 bases from J, with 11 bases between. The CDR3 loop reads CASSFGGRHNEQFF. The CDR3 nucleotides read TGTGCCAGCAGCTTTGGCGGCCGCCACAATGAGCAGTTCTTC.

V gene TRBV12-3 or TRBV12-4 combines with J gene TRBJ2-1, with TRBD2 as a possible D gene (5 bases). The length of the CDR3 is 14 residues. V shed 10 bases and J shed 0 bases, with 13 bases lying between them. This CDR3 reads CATAIGSSYNEQFF. CDR3 nucleotide sequence: TGTGCCACAGCGATTGGGAGCTCCTACAATGAGCAGTTCTTC.

This clonotype was detected only once. The chain is built from TRBV27 and TRBJ2-2; TRBD2 agrees at 10 bases. Trimming removed 6 bases from V and 1 base from J; junction bases left unmatched: 8. The CDR3 has 17 amino acids. Germline-derived CDR1 and CDR2 are MNHEY and SMNVEV (reference sequence). CDR3 bases: TGTGCCAGCAGCCGATTCGAGCGGGAGGGGAACACCGGGGAGCTGTTTTTT. It codes for CASSRFEREGNTGELFF.

In this sample, this clonotype turned up many times. This CDR3 reads CAISESGVGIYEQYF. The CDR3 DNA follows: TGTGCCATCAGTGAGTCGGGGGTCGGGATATACGAGCAGTACTTC. The chain couples TRBV10-3 to TRBJ2-7; either TRBD1 or TRBD2 may fit D (5 bases each). The CDR3 consists of 15 residues. V was trimmed by 0 bases and J by 4 bases, leaving 13 bases between them. Germline V gives CDR1 ENHRY, CDR2 SYGVKD.

In this sample, this clonotype turned up many times. CDR3 loop: CSAKVGGGWEQYF. CDR3 nucleotide sequence: TGCAGTGCTAAAGTTGGAGGGGGCTGGGAGCAGTACTTC. V usage is TRBV20-1 and J usage is TRBJ2-7; the D gene is possibly TRBD1 (7 bases). The CDR3 is made up of 13 amino acids. Germline CDR1 and CDR2: DFQATT and SNEGSKA (reference sequence). Trimming shortened V by 4 bases and J by 7 bases, and 17 bases separated the two germline ends.

The rearrangement joins TRBV6-5 to TRBJ2-5, with TRBD2 matching 11 bases. The CDR3 consists of 14 residues. Looked up from germline, CDR1 is MNHEY and CDR2 is SVGAGI. Trimming removed 3 bases from V and 5 bases from J; junction bases left unmatched: 2. DNA of the CDR3: TGTGCCAGCAGTTATAGCGGGGGGGGGGAGACCCAGTACTTC. Protein: CASSYSGGGETQYF.

This chain uses TRBV6-1 with TRBJ2-7; D tentatively reads TRBD1 or TRBD2 (5 bases each). This CDR3 region has 15 residues. Germline V gene data show CDR1 as MNHNS and CDR2 as SASEGT. V gave up 10 bases and J gave up 0 bases, with 19 bases separating them. The CDR3: CATHRGRGASYEQYF. CDR3 bases: TGTGCCACCCACCGCGGGCGAGGGGCCTCCTACGAGCAGTACTTC.

The gene calls are TRBV5-1 and TRBJ2-1; unclear D gene. The CDR3 has 17 amino acids. The germline V gene has CDR1 SGHRS and CDR2 YFSETQ. The germline V and J ends were trimmed by 2 bases and 0 bases, with 15 bases remaining between them. The chain's CDR3 is CASSLGRNSNSYNEQFF. Written as DNA, the CDR3 is TGCGCCAGCAGCTTAGGTAGGAACTCCAACTCCTACAATGAGCAGTTCTTC.

The V call is TRBV7-9, the J call TRBJ2-3; 9 bases line up with TRBD2. The CDR3 contains 15 residues. Germline V CDR1 and CDR2: SEHNR, FQNEAQ (reference sequence). The J segment lost 5 bases and the V segment lost 0 bases, leaving 3 bases of the junction unmatched. In DNA form, the CDR3 reads TGTGCCAGCAGCTTAGCGCGGGGGGGACGAGATACGCAGTATTTT. Translated, it gives CASSLARGGRDTQYF.

This clonotype appeared many times. The chain couples TRBV5-1 to TRBJ2-7; D not certain. The germline CDR1 and CDR2 sequences are SGHRS and YFSETQ. The CDR3 totals 12 residues. V was pared by 5 bases and J by 3 bases, with 9 bases between. The CDR3 sequence is CASSSRVYEQYF. CDR3 nucleotide sequence: TGCGCCAGCAGTTCCCGCGTCTACGAGCAGTACTTC.

The V and J genes are TRBV6-1 and TRBJ1-4, with TRBD1 as a possible D gene (6 bases). CDR1 and CDR2 from the germline V gene are MNHNS and SASEGT. The CDR3 extends over 16 amino acids. The V gene lost 5 bases and the J gene lost 10 bases, with 23 bases spanning the gap. The CDR3 nucleotides are TGTGCCAGCAGTCATACAAGAGGGGGGTCAGTGGGAAAACTGTTTTTT. As protein: CASSHTRGGSVGKLFF.

This clonotype was seen more than once but under ten times. V and J are TRBV20-1 and TRBJ1-2; no firm D call. The CDR3 length is 13 residues. V was clipped by 3 bases and J by 7 bases, with 15 bases between them. Germline lookup yields CDR1 DFQATT and CDR2 SNEGSKA (reference sequence). The CDR3 DNA reads TGCAGTGCTAGCCCCCGGGGTGGGTCTGGCTACACCTTC. It encodes CSASPRGGSGYTF.

The chain couples TRBV20-1 to TRBJ2-4; tentatively, D is TRBD1 or TRBD2 (5 bases each). Trimming took 3 bases from V and 0 from J, leaving 9 bases between them. The V gene's germline CDR1 is DFQATT and CDR2 SNEGSKA (reference sequence). The CDR3 totals 14 residues. The CDR3 sequence: CSASMGVAKNIQYF. The CDR3 DNA reads as TGCAGTGCTAGTATGGGGGTAGCCAAAAACATTCAGTACTTC.

This clonotype was found many times. The V call is TRBV12-3 or TRBV12-4, the J call TRBJ1-2; D is ambiguous. The CDR3 is 12 residues long. Trimming shortened V by 6 bases and J by 4 bases, and 9 bases separated the two germline ends. This chain's CDR3 is CASSSGSYGYTF. Here the CDR3 DNA reads TGTGCCAGCAGCTCCGGGTCCTATGGCTACACCTTC.

The chain recombines TRBV20-1 with TRBJ2-7, with 10 bases aligning to TRBD2. The CDR3 is made up of 14 amino acids. J lost 3 bases, V lost 6 bases, and 8 bases had no gene match. Germline lookup yields CDR1 DFQATT and CDR2 SNEGSKA (reference sequence). The chain's CDR3 is CSASRTSGIYEQYF. For the CDR3, the DNA is TGCAGTGCGAGCCGGACTAGCGGAATCTACGAGCAGTACTTC.

This chain joins TRBV10-2 and TRBJ2-7; D remains unclear. The CDR3 has 14 amino acids. Germline CDR1 reads WSHSY; CDR2 reads SAAADI. Trimming took off 7 bases at V and 2 bases at J, with 15 bases between the two ends. The CDR3 DNA reads TGCGCCAGCATTCCGTTTGGGGTGACCTACGAGCAGTACTTC. As protein: CASIPFGVTYEQYF.

This clonotype has only a few counts. The rearrangement links TRBV10-3 to TRBJ1-5, with unresolved D. Germline CDR1 and CDR2: ENHRY and SYGVKD. V was cut by 7 bases and J by 3 bases, with 7 bases left in between. The CDR3 is made up of 12 amino acids. The CDR3 DNA is TGTGCCATCAAACAGCCCAATCAGCCCCAGCATTTT. This codes for CAIKQPNQPQHF.

The rearrangement joins TRBV25-1 to TRBJ2-1, with D uncertain. Trimming took off 2 bases at V and 7 bases at J, with 6 bases between the two ends. The CDR3 contains 12 residues. Germline values: CDR1 MGHDK, CDR2 SYGVNS. The chain's CDR3 is CASSEEWNEQFF. The CDR3 region has the DNA TGTGCCAGCAGTGAAGAATGGAATGAGCAGTTCTTC.

This clonotype was seen more than once but under ten times. The rearrangement joins TRBV12-3 or TRBV12-4 to TRBJ1-5; D not resolved. The CDR3 is made up of 12 amino acids. Trimming cost V 7 bases and J 2 bases, with 6 bases left between them. CDR3 sequence (DNA): TGTGCCAGCATCGGGGGCAATCAGCCCCAGCATTTT. Protein sequence: CASIGGNQPQHF.

The V and J genes are TRBV12-3 or TRBV12-4 and TRBJ1-2; the D is unclear. This CDR3 region has 13 residues. Trimming removed 8 bases from V and 3 bases from J, with 13 bases in between. The CDR3, as DNA: TGTGCCAGCTTCAGCGACACACACTATGGCTACACCTTC. Its translation: CASFSDTHYGYTF.

The V gene is TRBV27, the J gene TRBJ2-1; D unclear. V was pared by 2 bases and J by 4 bases, with 9 bases between. The CDR3 covers 14 residues. Germline CDR1 is MNHEY and CDR2 is SMNVEV (reference sequence). The CDR3 protein is CASSLQSQYNEQFF. The DNA of the CDR3 is TGTGCCAGCAGTTTACAGAGCCAATACAATGAGCAGTTCTTC.

This clonotype was counted only a few times. The rearrangement links TRBV4-3 to TRBJ2-6; possibly TRBD1 for D (6 bases). The V end lost 0 bases, the J end lost 2 bases, and 14 bases lay between the germline ends. The CDR3 spans 18 residues. CDR1 is LGHNA and CDR2 is YSLEER in the germline V gene. Written as DNA, the CDR3 is TGCGCCAGCAGCCAAGATGGGCAGGGGCGGACTGGGGCCAACGTCCTGACTTTC. It specifies CASSQDGQGRTGANVLTF.

V usage is TRBV7-2 and J usage is TRBJ1-2; D is uncertain. Germline V gene lookup returns CDR1 SGHTA and CDR2 FQGNSA. V was clipped by 3 bases and J by 2 bases, with 7 bases between them. CDR3 length: 13 residues. The CDR3: CASSFSVNYGYTF. For the CDR3, the DNA is TGTGCCAGCAGCTTTAGCGTCAACTATGGCTACACCTTC.

V gene TRBV10-2 combines with J gene TRBJ2-1; TRBD2 might be the D (6 bases). CDR1 is WSHSY and CDR2 is SAAADI in the germline V gene. V dropped 6 bases and J dropped 12 bases, with 18 bases sitting between them. This CDR3 has 13 amino acids. The CDR3 region has the DNA TGCGCCAGCAGGGAGACCGGGAGCATGGGGCAGTTCTTC. Translating gives CASRETGSMGQFF.

This clonotype was observed a handful of times. This chain uses TRBV7-2 with TRBJ2-2; D may be TRBD1 (5 bases). The CDR3 consists of 15 residues. Germline values: CDR1 SGHTA, CDR2 FQGNSA. Trimming stripped 4 bases from V and 7 bases from J, with 16 bases between. The chain's CDR3 is CASSSPRQHLGELFF. The DNA for the CDR3 is TGTGCCAGCAGCTCACCCCGACAGCACCTCGGGGAGCTGTTTTTT.

This chain connects TRBV20-1 to TRBJ2-5, with 8 bases lining up with TRBD2. Trimming cost V 5 bases and J 2 bases; bases outside gene matches: 7. Germline CDR1 DFQATT, CDR2 SNEGSKA (reference sequence). The CDR3 contains 14 residues. The CDR3 bases are TGCAGTGCTCCGCGGGGGGCAGGTCAAGAGACCCAGTACTTC. Residues: CSAPRGAGQETQYF.

This clonotype was detected a few times. The chain links TRBV12-3 or TRBV12-4 to TRBJ1-2; tentative D call: TRBD1 (5 bases). This CDR3 is built from 15 residues. The ends were cut back, 7 bases at V and 3 bases at J, with 18 bases in the middle. In nucleotides, the CDR3 is TGTGCCAGCAAACCCAACAGCAGGGTGCACTATGGCTACACCTTC. It encodes CASKPNSRVHYGYTF.

The genes are TRBV20-1 and TRBJ2-3; the D gene is possibly TRBD2 (6 bases). The CDR3 contains 14 residues. V was pared by 2 bases and J by 4 bases, with 13 bases between. CDR1 is DFQATT and CDR2 is SNEGSKA in the germline V gene (reference sequence). The CDR3 loop reads CSARKLASADTQYF. CDR3 bases: TGCAGTGCTAGAAAACTAGCTTCGGCAGATACGCAGTATTTT.